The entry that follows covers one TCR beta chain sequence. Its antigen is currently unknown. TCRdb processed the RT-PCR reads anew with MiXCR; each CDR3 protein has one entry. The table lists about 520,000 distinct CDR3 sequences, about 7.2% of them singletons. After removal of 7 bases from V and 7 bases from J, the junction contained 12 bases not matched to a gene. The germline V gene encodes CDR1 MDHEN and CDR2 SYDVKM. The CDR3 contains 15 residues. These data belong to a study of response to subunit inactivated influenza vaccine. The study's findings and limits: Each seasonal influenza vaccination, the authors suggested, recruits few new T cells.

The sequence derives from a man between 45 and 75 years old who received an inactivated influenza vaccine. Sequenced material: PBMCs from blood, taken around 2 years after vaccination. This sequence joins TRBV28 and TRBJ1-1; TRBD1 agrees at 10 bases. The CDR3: CASNSRRQGAGEAFF. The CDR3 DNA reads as TGTGCCAGCAATTCACGGAGACAGGGGGCTGGTGAAGCTTTCTTT.